This T cell receptor (beta chain) is from a study of blood T cell repertoires in COVID-19. Across the study: T cells, B-cell-depleted T cells, or PBMCs supplied cDNA or gDNA.

Per the original methods: It was from reference gene primer amplification that nucleated cell counts were estimated. TCRdb keeps only in-frame clones here, not all; method: immunoSEQ multiplex PCR. V and J calls and clone size are given by that table; D and trimming were obtained from the DNA. Here the sample spans 200,000 to 250,000 clones, 83% being singletons. Trimming at V came to 3 bases and at J to 5 bases, leaving 6 bases not matched to a gene. Germline V gene data show CDR1 as SGDLS and CDR2 as YYNGEE. The CDR3 extends over 15 amino acids. This chain connects TRBV9 to TRBJ1-5; 9 positions agree with TRBD1. This receptor was obtained from a woman aged 45-59 years with acute or convalescent COVID-19. What was sequenced was peripheral blood. For the CDR3, the DNA is TGTGCCAGCAGCGAGGACAGGGGAGGTGATCAGCCCCAGCATTTT. Translation: CASSEDRGGDQPQHF.